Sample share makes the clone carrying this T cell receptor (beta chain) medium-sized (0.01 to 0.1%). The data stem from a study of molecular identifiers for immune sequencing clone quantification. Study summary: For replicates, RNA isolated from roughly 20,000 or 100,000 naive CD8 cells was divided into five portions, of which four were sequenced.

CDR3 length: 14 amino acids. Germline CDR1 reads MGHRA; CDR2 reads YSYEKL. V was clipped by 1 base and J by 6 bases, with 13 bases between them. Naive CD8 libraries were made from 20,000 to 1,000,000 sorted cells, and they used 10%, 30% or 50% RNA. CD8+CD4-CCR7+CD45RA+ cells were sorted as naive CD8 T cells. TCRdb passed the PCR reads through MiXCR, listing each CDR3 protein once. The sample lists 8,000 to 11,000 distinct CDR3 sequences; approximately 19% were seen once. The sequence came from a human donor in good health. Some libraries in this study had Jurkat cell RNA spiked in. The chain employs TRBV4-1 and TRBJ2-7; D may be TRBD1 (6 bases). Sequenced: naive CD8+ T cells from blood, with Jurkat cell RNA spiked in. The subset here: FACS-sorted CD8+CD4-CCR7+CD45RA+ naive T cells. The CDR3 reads CASSQVEQGREQYF. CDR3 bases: TGCGCCAGCAGCCAAGTGGAACAGGGCCGCGAGCAGTACTTC.